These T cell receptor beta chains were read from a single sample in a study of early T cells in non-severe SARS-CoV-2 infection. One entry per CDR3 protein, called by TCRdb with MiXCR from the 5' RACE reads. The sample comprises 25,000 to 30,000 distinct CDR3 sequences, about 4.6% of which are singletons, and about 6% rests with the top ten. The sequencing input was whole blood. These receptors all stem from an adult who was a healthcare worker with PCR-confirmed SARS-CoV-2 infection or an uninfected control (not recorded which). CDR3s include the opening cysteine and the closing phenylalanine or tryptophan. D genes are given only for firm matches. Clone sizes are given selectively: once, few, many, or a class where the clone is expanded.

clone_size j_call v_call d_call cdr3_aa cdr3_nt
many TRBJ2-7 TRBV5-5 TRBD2 CASSLLGNILGLASSYEQYF TGTGCCAGCAGCTTGTTGGGAAATATACTGGGACTAGCGAGCTCCTACGAGCAGTACTTC
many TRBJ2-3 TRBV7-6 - CASSLGGATDTQYF TGTGCCAGCAGCTTGGGGGGGGCCACAGATACGCAGTATTTT
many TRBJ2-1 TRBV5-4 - CASSLAVGSYNEQFF TGTGCCAGCAGCTTGGCGGTCGGCTCCTACAATGAGCAGTTCTTC
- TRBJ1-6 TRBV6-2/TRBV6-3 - CASTRRLSPLHF TGTGCCAGCACTCGCCGGTTATCACCCCTCCACTTT
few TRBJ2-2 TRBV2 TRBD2 CASSAGTSGGTGELFF TGTGCCAGCAGTGCTGGGACTAGCGGGGGTACCGGGGAGCTGTTTTTT
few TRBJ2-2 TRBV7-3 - CASSFRPGLNTGELFF TGTGCCAGCAGCTTTCGTCCGGGGCTGAACACCGGGGAGCTGTTTTTT
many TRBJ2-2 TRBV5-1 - CASSLVGGSTGELFF TGCGCCAGCAGCTTGGTCGGGGGATCCACCGGGGAGCTGTTTTTT
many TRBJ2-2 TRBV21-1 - CASSPMTGGELFF TGTGCCAGCAGCCCGATGACTGGGGGGGAGCTGTTTTTT
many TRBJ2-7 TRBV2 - CASSEQGRFYEQYF TGTGCCAGCAGTGAACAGGGGCGATTCTACGAGCAGTACTTC
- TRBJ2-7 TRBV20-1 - CSARPELGDEQYF TGCAGTGCCCGACCGGAACTGGGCGACGAGCAGTACTTC
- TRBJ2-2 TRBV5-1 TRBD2 CASNRLADNTGELFF TGCGCCAGCAACCGGCTAGCGGATAACACCGGGGAGCTGTTTTTT
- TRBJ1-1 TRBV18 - CASSPLGSGLMNTEAFF TGTGCCAGCTCACCACTTGGCTCCGGGCTTATGAACACTGAAGCTTTCTTT
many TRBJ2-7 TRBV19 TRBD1 CASSIDRRTGYFFWVRRTYEQYF TGTGCCAGTAGTATAGATCGTCGGACAGGGTATTTTTTTTGGGTCAGACGAACATACGAGCAGTACTTC
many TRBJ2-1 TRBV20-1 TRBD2 CSARASGRPEQFF TGCAGTGCTAGGGCTAGCGGGAGGCCTGAGCAGTTCTTC
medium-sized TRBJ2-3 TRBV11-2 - CASSVVGATDTQYF TGTGCCAGCAGCGTCGTGGGTGCGACAGATACGCAGTATTTT
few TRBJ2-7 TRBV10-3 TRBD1 CAISEPPGQGEQYF TGTGCCATCAGTGAGCCTCCGGGACAGGGCGAGCAGTACTTC
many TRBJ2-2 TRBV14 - CASSPSVLANTGELFF TGTGCCAGCAGCCCCTCCGTCCTCGCGAACACCGGGGAGCTGTTTTTT
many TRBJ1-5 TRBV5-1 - CASSLSGQHQPQHF TGCGCCAGCAGCTTGAGCGGGCAGCATCAGCCCCAGCATTTT
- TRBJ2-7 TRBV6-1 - CASSVGSASYEQYF TGTGCCAGCAGTGTGGGGAGCGCTTCCTACGAGCAGTACTTC
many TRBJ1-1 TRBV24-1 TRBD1 CATRDRDTEAFF TGTGCCACCAGGGACAGGGACACTGAAGCTTTCTTT
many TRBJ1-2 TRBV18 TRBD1 CASSLGQGSGYTF TGTGCCAGCTCACTGGGACAGGGGTCTGGCTACACCTTC
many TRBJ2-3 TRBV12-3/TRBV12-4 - CASSVDNTDTQYF TGTGCCAGCAGTGTGGACAACACAGATACGCAGTATTTT
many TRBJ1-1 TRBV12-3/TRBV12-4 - CASSFGRRGTEAFF TGTGCCAGCAGTTTTGGAAGGAGGGGAACTGAAGCTTTCTTT
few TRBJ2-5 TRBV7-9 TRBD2 CASSQRGEETQYF TGTGCCAGCAGTCAACGGGGGGAAGAGACCCAGTACTTC
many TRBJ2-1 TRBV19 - CASSIGDSYNEQFF TGTGCCAGTAGTATCGGTGACTCCTACAATGAGCAGTTCTTC
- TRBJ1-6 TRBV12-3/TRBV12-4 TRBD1 CASRGDRDNSPLHF TGTGCCAGCAGGGGGGACAGGGATAATTCACCCCTCCACTTT
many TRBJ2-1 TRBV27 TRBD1 CASRYRGAYNEQFF TGTGCCAGCAGATACAGGGGTGCCTACAATGAGCAGTTCTTC
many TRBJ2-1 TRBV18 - CASSPVGTARDEQFF TGTGCCAGCTCACCAGTCGGGACCGCTCGCGATGAGCAGTTCTTC
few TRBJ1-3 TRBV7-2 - CASSLAFGGFGNTIYF TGTGCCAGCAGCTTAGCGTTTGGGGGATTTGGAAACACCATATATTTT
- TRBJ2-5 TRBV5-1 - CASSLEDSQETQYF TGCGCCAGCAGCTTGGAGGACAGCCAAGAGACCCAGTACTTC
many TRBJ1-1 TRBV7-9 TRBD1 CASSIQGMNTEAFF TGTGCCAGCAGCATACAGGGGATGAACACTGAAGCTTTCTTT